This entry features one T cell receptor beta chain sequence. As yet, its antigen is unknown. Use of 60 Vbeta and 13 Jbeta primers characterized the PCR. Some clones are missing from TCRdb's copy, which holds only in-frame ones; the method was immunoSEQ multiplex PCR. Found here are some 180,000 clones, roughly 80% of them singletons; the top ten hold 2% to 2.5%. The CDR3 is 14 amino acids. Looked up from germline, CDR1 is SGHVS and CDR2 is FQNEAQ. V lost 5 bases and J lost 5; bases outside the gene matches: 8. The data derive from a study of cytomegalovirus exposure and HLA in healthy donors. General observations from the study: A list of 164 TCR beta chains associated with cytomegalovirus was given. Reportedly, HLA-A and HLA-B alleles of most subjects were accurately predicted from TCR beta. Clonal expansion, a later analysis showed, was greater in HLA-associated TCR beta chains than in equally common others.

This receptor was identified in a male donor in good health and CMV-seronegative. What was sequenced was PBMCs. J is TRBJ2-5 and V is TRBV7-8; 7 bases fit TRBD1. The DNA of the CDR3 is TGTGCCAGCAGCGTGACAGGGACGTTTGAGACCCAGTACTTC. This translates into CASSVTGTFETQYF.